The clone carrying this T cell receptor (beta chain) was seen many times. Its antigen is undetermined. These data are taken from a study of T-cell reconstitution after alpha-beta-depleted transplantation in children. Using unique molecular identifiers, the investigators prepared the TCRbeta library. TCRdb processed the PCR reads anew with MiXCR; each CDR3 protein has one entry. The sample contains 240,000 or so distinct CDR3 sequences, 8.2% of which appear only once. The V gene lost 3 bases and the J gene lost 4 bases, with 10 bases spanning the gap. The CDR3 has 13 amino acids. Germline V gene sequence: CDR1 SQVTM, CDR2 ANQGSEA. Notes on the study in general: Surviving recipient T cells and intrathymic progenitors accounted for some patients' high TCRbeta diversity at day 60. The origin of alpha-beta T cells about two months after transplant was reportedly several hundred expanded graft clones. T cells produced anew were the main source of T-cell counts and diversity one year after transplant.

Sample: PBMCs, mostly from graft donor cells, taken 180 days after TCRalphabeta/CD19-depleted stem cell transplant. This clonotype was obtained from a male patient between 5 and 17 years old who had a stem cell transplant for acute lymphoblastic leukemia, so the T cells may come from the graft donor. V is TRBV29-1 and J is TRBJ2-4; the D gene is possibly TRBD1 (6 bases). This CDR3 reads CSVDRDTKNIQYF. As DNA, the CDR3 is TGCAGCGTTGACCGGGACACAAAAAACATTCAGTACTTC.